This T cell receptor beta chain originates from a study of identical twins. The cDNA had a unique molecular identifier and a template-switch universal primer site. TCRdb used MiXCR to reprocess the 5' RACE reads, holding one entry per CDR3 protein. Of 200,000 to 250,000 distinct CDR3 sequences in the sample, approximately 7.8% were seen once. Unmatched junction bases numbered 20, after V lost 5 bases and J lost 5 bases. The germline V gene has CDR1 ENHRY and CDR2 SYGVKD. CDR3 length equals 19 residues. This clonotype was counted between two and nine times. The sample was also linked to a second study, of yellow fever vaccine responses in identical twins. As that study records: On the reported evidence, twins' vaccine T cell responses seemed partly convergent and partly personalized.

The TCR sequence derives from a young woman in good health. The V call is TRBV10-3, the J call TRBJ2-5, with 10 bases matching TRBD1. Specimen: CD8+ T cells sorted from blood. The chain's CDR3 is CAISPDRGISEFPEETQYF. The CDR3 nucleotides are TGTGCCATCAGTCCGGACAGGGGGATCTCGGAGTTCCCTGAGGAGACCCAGTACTTC.